This passage covers 21 T cell receptor beta chains from one sample sequenced in a study of memory B cells and T cells in multiple sclerosis. Method: immunoSEQ multiplex PCR; TCRdb's copy keeps in-frame clones and lacks some. Of about 7,600 clones detected, about 60% appear once; the ten largest clones hold roughly 30%. The specimen was memory (CD45RO+) CD8+ T cells from blood. These receptors were collected from a human donor with multiple sclerosis.

The chain couples TRBV11-2 to TRBJ2-1; 8 nucleotides agree with TRBD2. Germline V gives CDR1 SGHAT, CDR2 FQNNGV. The V segment lost 0 bases and the J segment 7 bases; nucleotides outside the gene matches: 5. This CDR3 is built from 15 residues. The CDR3 spells CASSLDRGGLNEQFF. In nucleotides, the CDR3 is TGTGCCAGCAGCTTAGATCGGGGGGGCTTGAATGAGCAGTTCTTC.

V gene TRBV2 combines with J gene TRBJ1-5; D remains unclear. Trimming removed 4 bases from V and 3 bases from J, with 10 bases in between. Germline-derived CDR1 and CDR2 are SNHLY and FYNNEI. CDR3 size: 14 residues. DNA for the CDR3: TGTGCCAGCAGTGGGGCGGGATTCAATCAGCCCCAGCATTTT. Translation gives CASSGAGFNQPQHF.

The genes are TRBV19 and TRBJ2-2; 7 nucleotides align to TRBD1. Germline CDR1 LNHDA, CDR2 SQIVND (reference sequence). The CDR3 sequence is 16 residues long. Trimming took 7 bases from V and 5 from J; bases not matched to a gene: 13. The CDR3 coding sequence is TGTGCCAGTAATCCTCCAGGGCAGGGGGTAACCGGGGAGCTGTTTTTT. Encoded protein: CASNPPGQGVTGELFF.

The chain has TRBV7-6 and TRBJ2-7, with a tentative D call TRBD1 (6 bases). The CDR3 runs 14 residues. The germline V and J ends were trimmed by 1 base and 6 bases, with 13 bases remaining between them. Germline CDR1 is SGHVS and CDR2 is FNYEAQ. The CDR3 DNA reads TGTGCCAGCAGCTTAGGCAGGGGCCCTCTCGAGCAGTACTTC. It yields the protein CASSLGRGPLEQYF.

This clone ranks as medium-sized. The CDR3, as DNA: TGTGCCAGTGATTTGGGACAGGGGGCAGCGGAGACCCAGTACTTC. This gives the protein CASDLGQGAAETQYF. The chain couples TRBV19 to TRBJ2-5; TRBD1 matches 12 bases. After removal of 8 bases from V and 5 bases from J, the junction contained 9 bases not matched to a gene. Germline assignment: CDR1 LNHDA and CDR2 SQIVND (reference sequence). This CDR3 region has 15 residues.

This sequence joins TRBV6-5 and TRBJ1-1, with TRBD1 matching 11 bases. V dropped 2 bases and J dropped 6; count of bases not matched to a gene: 2. CDR3 length: 14 residues. From germline, CDR1 is MNHEY and CDR2 SVGAGI. CDR3 residues: CASSYGTGGAEAFF. The CDR3 region has the DNA TGTGCCAGCAGTTACGGGACAGGGGGGGCTGAAGCTTTCTTT.

The genes are TRBV7-3 and TRBJ1-5; 7 bases match TRBD1. After removal of 1 base from V and 7 bases from J, the junction contained 16 bases not matched to a gene. CDR3 length: 18 residues. Germline V gene sequence: CDR1 SGHTA, CDR2 FQGTGA. CDR3 loop: CASSLRFVKRQGRQPQHF. As DNA, the CDR3 is TGTGCCAGCAGCTTAAGGTTTGTAAAACGACAGGGTAGGCAGCCCCAGCATTTT.

A few counts support this clone. The CDR3 DNA reads as TGCAGCGTTGAAGGGTTACCAGGGGGCGAGCAGTACTTC. This sequence encodes CSVEGLPGGEQYF. The J gene is TRBJ2-7, the V gene TRBV29-1; 7 nucleotides agree with TRBD1. There are 13 residues in the CDR3. The germline gives CDR1 SQVTM, CDR2 ANQGSEA. V trimming: 1 base; J trimming: 6 bases; junction bases outside the gene matches: 6.

The chain combines TRBV27 with TRBJ2-7; perhaps TRBD1 as D (6 bases). From germline, CDR1 is MNHEY and CDR2 SMNVEV (reference sequence). The V gene lost 3 bases and the J gene lost 3 bases, with 12 bases spanning the gap. CDR3 length: 14 residues. DNA for the CDR3: TGTGCCAGCAGTTTGGAACAGGGTAACTACGAGCAGTACTTC. This gives the protein CASSLEQGNYEQYF.

J is TRBJ2-7 and V is TRBV5-4, with D possibly TRBD2 on 5 matching bases. The CDR3 contains 14 residues. V shed 2 bases and J shed 0 bases, with 9 bases lying between them. Germline V gene lookup returns CDR1 SGHNT and CDR2 YYREEE (reference sequence). This chain's CDR3 is CASSFPGNSYEQYF. CDR3 coding DNA: TGTGCCAGCAGCTTTCCGGGAAACTCCTACGAGCAGTACTTC.

The chain combines TRBV29-1 with TRBJ1-3; 9 nucleotides match TRBD1. Germline loops: CDR1 SQVTM, CDR2 ANQGSEA. This CDR3 comprises 16 residues. Trimming at V came to 4 bases and at J to 8 bases, leaving 15 bases not matched to a gene. The DNA of the CDR3 is TGCAGCGTTGTCGTCGTTGGGACAGGGCTGGTGGACACCATATATTTT. Its protein is CSVVVVGTGLVDTIYF. Together with reference TRBV29-1 and TRBJ1-3, the CDR3 gives the full variable domain: SAVISQKPSRDICQRGTSLTIQCQVDSQVTMMFWYRQQPGQSLTLIATANQGSEATYESGFVIDKFPISRPNLTFSTLTVSNMSPEDSSIYLCSVVVVGTGLVDTIYFGEGSWLTVV.

This chain links TRBV29-1 with TRBJ2-7; 11 bases are a match to TRBD1. This CDR3 has 12 amino acids. CDR1 and CDR2 (germline): SQVTM, ANQGSEA. The ends lost 7 bases at V and 5 bases at J; junction bases unmatched: 4. The DNA for the CDR3 is TGCAGCGCCTGGACAGGGGGCCACGAGCAGTACTTC. It specifies CSAWTGGHEQYF.

In its sample, this clone is medium-sized. This rearrangement joins TRBV13 to TRBJ2-3; a weak D match, TRBD2 (5 bases). The CDR3 runs 14 residues. Germline CDR1 PRHDT, CDR2 FYEKMQ (reference sequence). Deletions cut 1 base from V and 6 bases from J, with 11 bases between. This CDR3 is CASSLVEETDTQYF. The CDR3 DNA sequence: TGTGCCAGCAGCTTAGTGGAGGAGACCGATACGCAGTATTTT.

This chain joins TRBV28 and TRBJ1-2; the match to TRBD1 covers 11 bases. J gave up 8 bases and V 8 bases, and 10 bases lay outside the gene matches. This CDR3 region has 14 residues. Germline loops: CDR1 MDHEN, CDR2 SYDVKM. CDR3 DNA sequence: TGTGCCAGCCTTGCCGGACAGGGGGCATTCGGCTACACCTTC. Protein sequence: CASLAGQGAFGYTF.

CDR3 DNA: TGTGCCAGCAGTGAAAGGACAGGGGGCGCGAATACGCAGTATTTT. Translating it yields CASSERTGGANTQYF. The chain combines TRBV2 with TRBJ2-3, with 11 bases that match TRBD1. The CDR3 has 15 residues. The germline V gene has CDR1 SNHLY and CDR2 FYNNEI. V lost 2 bases and J lost 7; bases outside the gene matches: 5. Based on the CDR3 plus reference TRBV2 and TRBJ2-3, the full variable domain is EPEVTQTPSHQVTQMGQEVILRCVPISNHLYFYWYRQILGQKVEFLVSFYNNEISEKSEIFDDQFSVERPDGSNFTLKIRSTKLEDSAMYFCASSERTGGANTQYFGPGTRLTVL.

J is TRBJ2-7 and V is TRBV11-2; D not certain. This CDR3 is built from 10 residues. Looked up from germline, CDR1 is SGHAT and CDR2 is FQNNGV. V lost 3 bases to trimming and J lost 6 bases, with 3 bases between them. The CDR3 nucleotides read TGTGCCAGCAGCTTCGGCGAGCAGTACTTC. It translates to CASSFGEQYF.

J is TRBJ2-3 and V is TRBV13; 11 nucleotides agree with TRBD2. From germline, CDR1 is PRHDT and CDR2 FYEKMQ (reference sequence). V dropped 5 bases and J dropped 1; count of bases not matched to a gene: 23. CDR3 length: 22 amino acids. The CDR3 sequence: CASSPISLLAGAEHSRTDTQYF. The CDR3 DNA sequence: TGTGCCAGCAGCCCGATTTCCTTACTAGCGGGGGCCGAACACTCCCGCACAGATACGCAGTATTTT.

As concerns this clone: Distinct nucleotide sequences in the sample also encode this CDR3. The chain couples TRBV28 to TRBJ2-3; TRBD2 aligns across 8 bases. The CDR3 length is 15 residues. The germline CDR1 and CDR2 sequences are MDHEN and SYDVKM. With 5 bases clipped from V and 1 base from J, the junction kept 5 bases outside the gene matches. The CDR3 bases are TGTGCCAGCAGTGAGCGGGAGTCGGGCACAGATACGCAGTATTTT. Translating it yields CASSERESGTDTQYF.

This chain joins TRBV9 and TRBJ2-7, with 8 positions matching TRBD2. The CDR3 extends over 14 amino acids. Germline V lookup: CDR1 SGDLS, CDR2 YYNGEE. V gave up 3 bases and J gave up 4 bases; unmatched junction bases: 6. DNA of the CDR3: TGTGCCAGCAGCGAGAGCGGGAGTGCTTACGAGCAGTACTTC. Residues: CASSESGSAYEQYF.

In the case of this clone: A junction end diverges from the germline sequence, so it may reflect a read error. This sequence joins TRBV30 and TRBJ2-6; TRBD1 might be the D (5 bases). This CDR3 is 16 amino acids long. Germline CDR1 GTSNPN, CDR2 SVGIG (reference sequence). CDR3 residues: CGWGVPAGNGANVLTF. For the CDR3, the DNA is TGTGGCTGGGGTGTGCCGGCAGGGAATGGGGCCAACGTCCTGACTTTC.

The genes are TRBV9 and TRBJ2-7, with 7 bases that match TRBD2. CDR3 length equals 15 residues. V lost 3 bases, J lost 3 bases, and 9 bases stayed unmatched. CDR1 and CDR2 from the germline V gene are SGDLS and YYNGEE. The CDR3 here is CASSAGPGTNYEQYF. Here the CDR3 DNA reads TGTGCCAGCAGCGCGGGACCTGGGACTAACTACGAGCAGTACTTC.